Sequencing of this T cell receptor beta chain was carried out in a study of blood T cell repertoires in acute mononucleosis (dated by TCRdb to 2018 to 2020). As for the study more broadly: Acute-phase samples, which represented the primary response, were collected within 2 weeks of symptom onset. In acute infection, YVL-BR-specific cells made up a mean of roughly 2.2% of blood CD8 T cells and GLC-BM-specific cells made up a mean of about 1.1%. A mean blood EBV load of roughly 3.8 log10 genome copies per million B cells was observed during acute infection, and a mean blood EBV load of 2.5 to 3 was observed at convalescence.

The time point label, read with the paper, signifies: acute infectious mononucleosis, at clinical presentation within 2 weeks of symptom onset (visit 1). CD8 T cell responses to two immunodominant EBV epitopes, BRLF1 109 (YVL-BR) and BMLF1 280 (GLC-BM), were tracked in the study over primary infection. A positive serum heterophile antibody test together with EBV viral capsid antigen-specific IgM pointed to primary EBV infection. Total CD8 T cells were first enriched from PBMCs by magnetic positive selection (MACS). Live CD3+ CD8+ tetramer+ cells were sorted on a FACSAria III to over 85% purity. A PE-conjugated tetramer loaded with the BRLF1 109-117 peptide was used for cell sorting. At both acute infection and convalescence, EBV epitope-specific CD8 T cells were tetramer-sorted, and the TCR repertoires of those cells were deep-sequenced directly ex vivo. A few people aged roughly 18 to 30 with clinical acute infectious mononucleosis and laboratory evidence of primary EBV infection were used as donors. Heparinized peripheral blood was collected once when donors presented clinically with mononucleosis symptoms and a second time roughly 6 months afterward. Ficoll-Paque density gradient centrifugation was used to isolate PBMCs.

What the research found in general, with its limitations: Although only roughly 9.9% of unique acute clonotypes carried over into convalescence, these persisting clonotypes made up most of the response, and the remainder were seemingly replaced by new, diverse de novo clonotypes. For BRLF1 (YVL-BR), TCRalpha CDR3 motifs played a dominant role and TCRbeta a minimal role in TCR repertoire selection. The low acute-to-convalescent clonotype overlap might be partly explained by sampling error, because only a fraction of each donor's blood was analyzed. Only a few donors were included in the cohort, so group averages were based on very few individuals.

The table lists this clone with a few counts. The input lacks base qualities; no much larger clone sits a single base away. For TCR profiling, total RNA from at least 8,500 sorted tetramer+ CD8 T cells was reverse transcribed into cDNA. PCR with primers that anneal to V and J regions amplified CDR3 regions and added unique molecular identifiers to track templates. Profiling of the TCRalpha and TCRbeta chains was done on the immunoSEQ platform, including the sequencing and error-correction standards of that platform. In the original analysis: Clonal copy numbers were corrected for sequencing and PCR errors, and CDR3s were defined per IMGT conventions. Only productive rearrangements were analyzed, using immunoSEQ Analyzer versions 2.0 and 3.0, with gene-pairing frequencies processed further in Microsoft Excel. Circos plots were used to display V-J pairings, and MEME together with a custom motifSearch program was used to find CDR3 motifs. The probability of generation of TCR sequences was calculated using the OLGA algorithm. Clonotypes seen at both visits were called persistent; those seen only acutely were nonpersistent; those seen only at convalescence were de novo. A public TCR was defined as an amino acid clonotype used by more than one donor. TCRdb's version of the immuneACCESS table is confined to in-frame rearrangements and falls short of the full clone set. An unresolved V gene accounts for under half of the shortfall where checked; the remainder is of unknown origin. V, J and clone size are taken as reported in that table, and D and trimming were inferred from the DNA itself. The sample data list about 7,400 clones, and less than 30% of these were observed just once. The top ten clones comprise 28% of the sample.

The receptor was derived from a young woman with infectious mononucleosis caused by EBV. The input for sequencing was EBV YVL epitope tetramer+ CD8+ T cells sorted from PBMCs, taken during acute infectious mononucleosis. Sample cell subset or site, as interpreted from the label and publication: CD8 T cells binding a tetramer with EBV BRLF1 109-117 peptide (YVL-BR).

Here the CDR3 is given as CASSDTGLNYGYTF. The DNA sequence is given as TGTGCCAGCAGTGATACCGGGCTAAACTATGGCTACACCTTC. Recombination joined TRBV2 with TRBJ1-2, with no D gene named confidently. The CDR3 spans 14 residues, from the cysteine through the phenylalanine. The kept DNA is CDR3 alone, 42 bases in frame from the first base. Trimming at the junction amounts to 3 bases on V and 2 bases on J, and the germline ends lie 10 bases apart. CDR1 is given as SNHLY and CDR2 as FYNNEI, both from the germline V gene.